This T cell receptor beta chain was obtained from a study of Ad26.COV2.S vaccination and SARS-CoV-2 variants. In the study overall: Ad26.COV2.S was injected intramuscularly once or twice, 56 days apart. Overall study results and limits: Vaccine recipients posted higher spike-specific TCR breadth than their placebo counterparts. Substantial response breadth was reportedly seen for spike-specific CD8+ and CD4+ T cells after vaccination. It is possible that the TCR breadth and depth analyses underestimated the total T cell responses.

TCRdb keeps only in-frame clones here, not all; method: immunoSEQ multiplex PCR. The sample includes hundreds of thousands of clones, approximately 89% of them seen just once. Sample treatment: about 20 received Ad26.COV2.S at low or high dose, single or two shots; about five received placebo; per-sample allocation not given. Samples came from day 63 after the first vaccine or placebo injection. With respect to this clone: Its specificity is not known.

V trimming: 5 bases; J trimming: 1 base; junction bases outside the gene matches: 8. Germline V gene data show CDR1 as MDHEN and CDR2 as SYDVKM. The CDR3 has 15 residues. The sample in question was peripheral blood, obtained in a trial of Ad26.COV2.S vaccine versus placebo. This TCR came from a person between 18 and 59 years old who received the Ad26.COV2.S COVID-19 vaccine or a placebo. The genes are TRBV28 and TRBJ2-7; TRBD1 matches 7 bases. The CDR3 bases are TGTGCCAGCAGTGAACCCGGGACAGCGTCCTACGAGCAGTACTTC. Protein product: CASSEPGTASYEQYF.